This TCR beta chain stems from a study of cytomegalovirus exposure and HLA in healthy donors. Regarding this clone: The antigen remains undetermined.

Points from the study as a whole: Follow-up analysis later connected one missense variant in DCLRE1C with trimming of TCR beta V- and J-genes.

The CDR3 totals 18 residues. V shed 1 base, J shed 8 bases, and the junction held 15 bases outside the gene matches. Researchers ran the PCR with 60 Vbeta and 13 Jbeta primers. TCRdb's copy holds only in-frame clones and misses some; the assay was immunoSEQ multiplex PCR. The sample holds over 150,000 clones, approximately 80% seen once. The sample was PBMCs. The chain couples TRBV23-1 to TRBJ2-2; 8 positions agree with TRBD2. TRBV23-1 is treated as an ORF (open reading frame) with a function not yet certain. This TCR came from a man aged 18-30 years in good health and CMV-seropositive. This CDR3 reads CASSQCIAGLLFLGELFF. CDR3 sequence (DNA): TGCGCCAGCAGTCAATGCATAGCGGGGCTTCTTTTTTTAGGGGAGCTGTTTTTT.